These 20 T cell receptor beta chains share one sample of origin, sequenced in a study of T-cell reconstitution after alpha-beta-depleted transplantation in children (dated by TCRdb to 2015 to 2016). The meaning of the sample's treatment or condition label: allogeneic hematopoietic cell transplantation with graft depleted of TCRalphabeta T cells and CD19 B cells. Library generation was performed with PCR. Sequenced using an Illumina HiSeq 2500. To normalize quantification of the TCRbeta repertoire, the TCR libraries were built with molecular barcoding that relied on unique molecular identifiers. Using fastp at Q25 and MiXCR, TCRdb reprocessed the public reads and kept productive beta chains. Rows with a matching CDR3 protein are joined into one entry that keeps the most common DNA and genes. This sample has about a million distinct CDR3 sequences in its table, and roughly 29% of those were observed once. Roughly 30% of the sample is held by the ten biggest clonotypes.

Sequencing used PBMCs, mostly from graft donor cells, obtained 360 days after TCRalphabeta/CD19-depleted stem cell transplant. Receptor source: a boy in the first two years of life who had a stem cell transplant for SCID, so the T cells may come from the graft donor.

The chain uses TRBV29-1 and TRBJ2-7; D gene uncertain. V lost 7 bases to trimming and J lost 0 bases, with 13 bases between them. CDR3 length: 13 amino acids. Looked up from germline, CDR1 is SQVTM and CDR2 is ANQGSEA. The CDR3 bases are TGCAGCGCCAATTCTCACCTCTCCTACGAGCAGTACTTC. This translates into CSANSHLSYEQYF.

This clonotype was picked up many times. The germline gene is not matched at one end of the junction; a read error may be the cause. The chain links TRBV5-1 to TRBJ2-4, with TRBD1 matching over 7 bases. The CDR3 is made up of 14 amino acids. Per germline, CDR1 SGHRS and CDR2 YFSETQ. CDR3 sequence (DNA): TGTGCCAGCAGCTTGGACAGGGCCAAAAACATTCAGTACTTC. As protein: CASSLDRAKNIQYF.

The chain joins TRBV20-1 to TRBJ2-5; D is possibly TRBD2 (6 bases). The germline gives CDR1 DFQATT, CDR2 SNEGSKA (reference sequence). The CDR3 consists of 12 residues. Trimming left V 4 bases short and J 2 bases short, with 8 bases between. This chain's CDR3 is CSATTRQETQYF. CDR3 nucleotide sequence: TGCAGTGCTACGACTAGACAAGAGACCCAGTACTTC.

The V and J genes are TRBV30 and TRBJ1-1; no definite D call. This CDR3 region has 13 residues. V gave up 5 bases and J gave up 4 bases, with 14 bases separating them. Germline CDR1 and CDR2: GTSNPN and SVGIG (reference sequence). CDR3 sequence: CAWLTYGGTEAFF. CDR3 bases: TGTGCCTGGCTCACCTACGGAGGCACTGAAGCTTTCTTT.

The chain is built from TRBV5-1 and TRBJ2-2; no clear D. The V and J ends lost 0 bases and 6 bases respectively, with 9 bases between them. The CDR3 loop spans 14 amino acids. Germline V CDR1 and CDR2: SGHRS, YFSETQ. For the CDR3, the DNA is TGCGCCAGCAGCTTGGTCCGGGTTTCCGGGGAGCTGTTTTTT. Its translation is CASSLVRVSGELFF.

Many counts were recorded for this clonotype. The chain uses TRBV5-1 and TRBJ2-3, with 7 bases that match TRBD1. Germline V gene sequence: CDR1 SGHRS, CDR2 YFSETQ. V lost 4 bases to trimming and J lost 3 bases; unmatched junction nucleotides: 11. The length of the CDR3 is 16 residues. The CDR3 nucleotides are TGCGCCAGCAGCCGTTATGCCGGGACAGAGACAGATACGCAGTATTTT. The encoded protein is CASSRYAGTETDTQYF.

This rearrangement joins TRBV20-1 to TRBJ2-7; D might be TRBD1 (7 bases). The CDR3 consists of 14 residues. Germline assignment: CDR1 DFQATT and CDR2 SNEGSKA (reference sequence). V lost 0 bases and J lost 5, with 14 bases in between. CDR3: CSARDGQGGHEQYF. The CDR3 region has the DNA TGCAGTGCTAGAGATGGGCAGGGGGGACACGAGCAGTACTTC.

CDR3 amino acids: CASSQLIAGHDTDTQYF. The CDR3 coding sequence is TGCGCCAGCAGCCAACTCATAGCGGGACACGACACAGATACGCAGTATTTT. The rearrangement uses TRBV4-3 and TRBJ2-3, with 8 bases lining up with TRBD2. The junction had 9 bases not matched to a gene; V was cut back by 2 bases and J by 2 bases. This CDR3 has 17 amino acids. Germline loops: CDR1 LGHNA, CDR2 YSLEER.

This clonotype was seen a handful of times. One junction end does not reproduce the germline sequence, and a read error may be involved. The CDR3 reads CASSSGVAGQVF. The DNA of the CDR3 is TGTGCCAGCAGCTCCGGCGTAGCGGGCCAAGTCTTC. The V call is TRBV7-8, the J call TRBJ2-1; TRBD2 aligns across 7 bases. CDR3 length equals 12 residues. Germline assignment: CDR1 SGHVS and CDR2 FQNEAQ.

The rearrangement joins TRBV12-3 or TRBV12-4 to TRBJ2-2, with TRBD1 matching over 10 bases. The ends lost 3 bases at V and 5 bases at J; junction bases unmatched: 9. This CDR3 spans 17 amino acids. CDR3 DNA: TGTGCCAGCAGTTTTCCGGGACAGGGGATTCCGACCGGGGAGCTGTTTTTT. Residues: CASSFPGQGIPTGELFF.

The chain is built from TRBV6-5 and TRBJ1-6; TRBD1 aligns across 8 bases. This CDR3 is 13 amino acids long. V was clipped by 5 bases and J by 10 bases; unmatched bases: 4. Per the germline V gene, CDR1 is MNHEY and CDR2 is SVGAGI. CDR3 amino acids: CASSKGQGSPLHF. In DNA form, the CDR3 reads TGTGCCAGCAGTAAAGGACAGGGCTCACCCCTCCACTTT.

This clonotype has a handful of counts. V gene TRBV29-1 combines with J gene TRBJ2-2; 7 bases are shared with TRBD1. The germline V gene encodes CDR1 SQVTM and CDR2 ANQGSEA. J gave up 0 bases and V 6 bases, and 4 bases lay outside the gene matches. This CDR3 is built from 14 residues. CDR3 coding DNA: TGCAGCGTGACAGGGAAAACGAACACCGGGGAGCTGTTTTTT. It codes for CSVTGKTNTGELFF.

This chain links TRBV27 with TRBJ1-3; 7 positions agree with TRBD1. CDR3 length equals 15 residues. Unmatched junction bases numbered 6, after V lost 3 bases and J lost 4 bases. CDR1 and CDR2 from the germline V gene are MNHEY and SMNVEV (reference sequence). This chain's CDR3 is CASSLTGTRGNTIYF. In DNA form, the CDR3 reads TGTGCCAGCAGTTTGACAGGGACGCGCGGAAACACCATATATTTT.

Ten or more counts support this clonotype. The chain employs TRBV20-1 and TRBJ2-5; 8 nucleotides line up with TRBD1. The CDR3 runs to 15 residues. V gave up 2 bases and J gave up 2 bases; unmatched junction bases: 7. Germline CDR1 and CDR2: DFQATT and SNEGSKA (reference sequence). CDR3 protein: CSARRGQVFQETQYF. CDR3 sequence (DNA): TGCAGTGCTAGAAGGGGACAGGTGTTTCAAGAGACCCAGTACTTC.

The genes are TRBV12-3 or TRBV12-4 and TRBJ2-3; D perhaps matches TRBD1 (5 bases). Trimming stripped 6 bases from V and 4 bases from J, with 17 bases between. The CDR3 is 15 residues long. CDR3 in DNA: TGTGCCAGCAGGCGACAGCATTCTGACTCAGATACGCAGTATTTT. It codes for CASRRQHSDSDTQYF.

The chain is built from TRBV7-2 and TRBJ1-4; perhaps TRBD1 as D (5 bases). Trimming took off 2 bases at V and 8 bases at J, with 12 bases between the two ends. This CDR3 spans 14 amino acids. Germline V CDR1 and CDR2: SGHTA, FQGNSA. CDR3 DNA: TGTGCCAGCAGCTTAACGGGGGATTGGGAAAAACTGTTTTTT. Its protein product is CASSLTGDWEKLFF.

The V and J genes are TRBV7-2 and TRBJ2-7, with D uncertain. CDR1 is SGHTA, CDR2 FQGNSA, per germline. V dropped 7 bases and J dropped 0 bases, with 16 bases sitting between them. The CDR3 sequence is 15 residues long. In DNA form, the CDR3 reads TGTGCCAGCACCCCCATGAGTCTTTCCTCCTACGAGCAGTACTTC. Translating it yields CASTPMSLSSYEQYF.

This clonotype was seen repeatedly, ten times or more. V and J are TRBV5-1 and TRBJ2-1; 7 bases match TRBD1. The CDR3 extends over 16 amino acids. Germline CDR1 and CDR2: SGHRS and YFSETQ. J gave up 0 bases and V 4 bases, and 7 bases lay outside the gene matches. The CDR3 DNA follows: TGCGCCAGCAGCCTCCCCCGGGACAGCTCCTACAATGAGCAGTTCTTC. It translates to CASSLPRDSSYNEQFF.

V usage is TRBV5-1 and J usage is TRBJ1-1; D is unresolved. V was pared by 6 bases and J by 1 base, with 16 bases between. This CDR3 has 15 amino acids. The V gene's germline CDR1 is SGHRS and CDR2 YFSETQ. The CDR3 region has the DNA TGCGCCAGCACCCTCGGGGAGGCTCCGAACACTGAAGCTTTCTTT. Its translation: CASTLGEAPNTEAFF.

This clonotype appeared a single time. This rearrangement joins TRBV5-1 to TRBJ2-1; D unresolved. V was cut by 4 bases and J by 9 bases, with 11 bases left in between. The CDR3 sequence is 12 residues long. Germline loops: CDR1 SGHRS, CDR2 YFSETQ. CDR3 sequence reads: CASSVYGPEQFF. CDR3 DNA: TGCGCCAGCAGCGTTTATGGACCTGAGCAGTTCTTC.